Listed below are T cell receptor beta chains from one sample, sequenced in a study of blood T cells in healthy people across ages. TCRdb itself ran the 5' RACE reads through MiXCR, one entry per CDR3 protein. This table holds approximately 850,000 distinct CDR3 sequences, approximately 48% found once. Sequencing used blood. The source of these receptors is a man between 60 and 70 years old in good health. Both conserved end residues are part of each CDR3. The D gene is left open where the match is weak. The listing skips clone size in some rows; elsewhere it reads once, few, many or a size class.

TRBV5-1	TRBJ2-6	NA	many	18	TGCGCCAGCGGACCAGGGGCCCCCTCTCCCTCTGGGGCCAACGTCCTGACTTTC	CASGPGAPSPSGANVLTF
TRBV3-1	TRBJ1-2	NA	few	17	TGTGCCAGCAGGGGGCAAGTGGGCGGTGATACTAACTATGGCTACACCTTC	CASRGQVGGDTNYGYTF
TRBV6-5	TRBJ2-3	TRBD2	NA	15	TGTGCCAGCAGTTACTTTAGCGGGAGCACAGATACGCAGTATTTT	CASSYFSGSTDTQYF
TRBV4-1	TRBJ2-7	TRBD2	NA	14	TGCGCCAGCAGCCAAGGACTAGCCCCAGGCGAGCAGTACTTC	CASSQGLAPGEQYF
TRBV3-1	TRBJ2-3	TRBD2	NA	13	TGTGCCAGCAGCCAAGAAGGGACTACGAGCAAGTATTTT	CASSQEGTTSKYF
TRBV20-1	TRBJ2-7	NA	few	12	TGCAGTGCCAGTGAACGGGGGTACGAGCAGTACTTC	CSASERGYEQYF
TRBV5-6	TRBJ2-1	TRBD2	NA	19	TGTGCCAGCAGCTTGGAGGTAGCGGGGGGCCAGAACTCCTACAATGAGCAGTTCTTC	CASSLEVAGGQNSYNEQFF
TRBV18	TRBJ2-7	NA	few	15	TGTGCCAGCTCACCGCAGAGGGGAGGAGCTAAGGAGCAGTACTTC	CASSPQRGGAKEQYF
TRBV10-3	TRBJ1-5	NA	NA	12	TGTGCCATCAGTGAGCCGGATCAGCCCCAGCATTTT	CAISEPDQPQHF
TRBV14	TRBJ2-7	NA	once	17	TGTGCCAGCAGCCAGACCACCGGGACACGATCCCACTACGAGCAGTACTTC	CASSQTTGTRSHYEQYF
TRBV29-1	TRBJ2-6	NA	NA	13	TGCAGCGTTGAGTTCTCTGGGGCCAACGTCCTGACTTTC	CSVEFSGANVLTF
TRBV20-1	TRBJ2-5	TRBD2	once	15	TGCAGTGCTACTGGAGCGGGGGGGCGGGAAGAGACCCAGTACTTC	CSATGAGGREETQYF
TRBV14	TRBJ1-2	TRBD1	few	14	TGTGCCAGCAGCCCCCAACGGACAGGCCATGGCTACACCTTC	CASSPQRTGHGYTF
TRBV6-5	TRBJ1-6	TRBD1	few	13	TGTGCCACCAGGACAGGCCTAAATTCACCCCTCCACTTT	CATRTGLNSPLHF
TRBV21-1	TRBJ2-7	NA	NA	13	TGTGTCAGCATCCATCACAATACCTACGAGCAGTACTTC	CVSIHHNTYEQYF
TRBV20-1	TRBJ2-1	TRBD2	NA	19	TGCAGTGCTAGAGACCGGGGGAGGCGGGGGGCCAGCTCCTACAATGAGCAGTTCTTC	CSARDRGRRGASSYNEQFF
TRBV28	TRBJ1-2	NA	once	14	TGTGCCAGCAGTTTTGGACAGAAGGGTAATGGCTACACCTTC	CASSFGQKGNGYTF
TRBV7-3	TRBJ2-1	TRBD2	once	15	TGTGCCAGCAGCTCGGGACTAGCATCTCACAATGAGCAGTTCTTC	CASSSGLASHNEQFF
TRBV2	TRBJ1-1	NA	few	14	TGTGCCAGCAGTGAATGGCAGGTGAACACTGAAGCTTTCTTT	CASSEWQVNTEAFF
TRBV3-1	TRBJ1-1	NA	NA	16	TGTGCCAGCAGCCCAGGGGTTAGGCTCCGGAACACTGAAGCTTTCTTT	CASSPGVRLRNTEAFF
TRBV5-1	TRBJ2-5	NA	NA	14	TGCGCCAGCAGCCGCTCGGACCACCAAGAGACCCAGTACTTC	CASSRSDHQETQYF
TRBV20-1	TRBJ2-3	NA	NA	16	TGCAGTGCTAGAGACCCCACAGGTCCAGGCACAGATACGCAGTATTTT	CSARDPTGPGTDTQYF
TRBV14	TRBJ2-4	NA	NA	17	TGTACCAGCAGCCAAGAAAGTAGGAGTTTTGGTAAAAACATTCAGTACTTC	CTSSQESRSFGKNIQYF
TRBV4-1	TRBJ2-7	NA	NA	14	TGCGCCAGCAGCCAAGTTACAGAACCCTACGAGCAGTACTTC	CASSQVTEPYEQYF